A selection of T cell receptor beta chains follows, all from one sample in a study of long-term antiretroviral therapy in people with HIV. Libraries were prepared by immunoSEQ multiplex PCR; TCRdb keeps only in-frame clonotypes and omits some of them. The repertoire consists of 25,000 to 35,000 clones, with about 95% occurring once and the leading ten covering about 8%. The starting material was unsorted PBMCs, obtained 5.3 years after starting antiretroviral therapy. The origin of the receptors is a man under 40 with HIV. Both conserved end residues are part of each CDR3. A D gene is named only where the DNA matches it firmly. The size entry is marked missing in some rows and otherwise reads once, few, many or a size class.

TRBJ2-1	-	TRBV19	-	CASSIGGGSYNEQFF	TGTGCCAGTAGTATAGGTGGCGGCTCCTACAATGAGCAGTTCTTC
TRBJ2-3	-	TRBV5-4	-	CASSSSPSDTQYF	TGTGCCAGCAGCTCTAGCCCTTCAGATACGCAGTATTTT
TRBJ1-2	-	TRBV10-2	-	CASFETASYYGYTF	TGCGCCAGTTTTGAGACAGCTTCCTACTATGGCTACACCTTC
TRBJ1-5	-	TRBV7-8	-	CASSPPPQPQHF	TGTGCCAGCAGCCCACCCCCTCAGCCCCAGCATTTT
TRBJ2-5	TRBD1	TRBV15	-	CATSRGGTGAQETQYF	TGTGCCACCAGCAGAGGGGGGACAGGGGCCCAAGAGACCCAGTACTTC
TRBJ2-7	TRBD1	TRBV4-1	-	CASSQDSGTGYEQYF	TGCGCCAGCAGCCAAGACTCCGGGACAGGCTACGAGCAGTACTTC
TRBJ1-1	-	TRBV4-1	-	CASSQGGWTEAFF	TGCGCCAGCAGCCAAGGGGGGTGGACTGAAGCTTTCTTT
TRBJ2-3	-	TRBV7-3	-	CASSPPPGTRGGDTQYF	TGTGCCAGCAGCCCACCCCCCGGGACAAGGGGGGGAGATACGCAGTATTTT
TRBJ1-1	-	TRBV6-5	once	CASSYSPAMNTEAFF	TGTGCCAGCAGTTACTCGCCAGCCATGAACACTGAAGCTTTCTTT
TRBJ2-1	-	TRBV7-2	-	CASSLALAADTYNEQFF	TGTGCCAGCAGCTTAGCCCTGGCGGCCGACACTTACAATGAGCAGTTCTTC
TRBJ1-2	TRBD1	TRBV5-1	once	CASSTGDLGTGYTF	TGCGCCAGCAGCACAGGGGATTTGGGTACTGGCTACACCTTC
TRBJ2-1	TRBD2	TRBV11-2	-	CASSLVGLAGGNEQFF	TGTGCCAGCAGCTTAGTAGGGCTAGCGGGCGGCAATGAGCAGTTCTTC
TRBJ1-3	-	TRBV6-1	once	CASTQGAAGNTIYF	TGTGCCAGCACCCAAGGGGCCGCTGGAAACACCATATATTTT
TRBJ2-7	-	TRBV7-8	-	CASSLVKGTYEQYF	TGTGCCAGCAGCTTAGTTAAAGGGACCTACGAGCAGTACTTC
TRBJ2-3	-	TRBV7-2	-	CASSLVGTDTQYF	TGTGCCAGCAGCTTAGTCGGCACAGATACGCAGTATTTT
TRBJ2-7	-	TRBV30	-	CAWRIQGSPPEQYF	TGTGCCTGGAGGATACAGGGTTCTCCTCCCGAGCAGTACTTC
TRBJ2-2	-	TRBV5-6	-	CASSLGPGELFF	TGTGCCAGCAGTCTGGGCCCCGGGGAGCTGTTTTTT
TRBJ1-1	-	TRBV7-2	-	CASSLVGGMNTEAFF	TGTGCCAGCAGCTTGGTTGGAGGGATGAACACTGAAGCTTTCTTT
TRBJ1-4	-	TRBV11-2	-	CASSVGGANEKLFF	TGTGCCAGCAGTGTCGGGGGAGCTAATGAAAAACTGTTTTTT
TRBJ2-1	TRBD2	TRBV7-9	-	CASSQTPGTSSYNEQFF	TGTGCCAGCAGCCAGACCCCCGGGACTAGCTCCTACAATGAGCAGTTCTTC
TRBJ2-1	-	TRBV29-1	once	CSVEGLEGAYNEQFF	TGCAGCGTTGAAGGGTTGGAGGGGGCCTACAATGAGCAGTTCTTC
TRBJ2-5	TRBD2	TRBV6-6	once	CASGASGGAETQYF	TGTGCCAGCGGGGCTAGCGGGGGCGCAGAGACCCAGTACTTC
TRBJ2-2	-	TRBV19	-	CASSMWSYTGELFF	TGTGCCAGTAGTATGTGGTCATACACCGGGGAGCTGTTTTTT
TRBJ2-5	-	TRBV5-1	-	CASSRVLQETQYF	TGCGCCAGCAGCCGGGTACTCCAAGAGACCCAGTACTTC
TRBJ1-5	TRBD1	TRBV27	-	CASRLRDRANQPQHF	TGTGCCAGCAGACTCCGGGACAGGGCCAATCAGCCCCAGCATTTT
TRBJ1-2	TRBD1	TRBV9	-	CASSDGGTGGNYGYTF	TGTGCCAGCAGCGACGGAGGGACAGGGGGCAACTATGGCTACACCTTC
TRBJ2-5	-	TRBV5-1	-	CASGTGETQYF	TGCGCCAGCGGGACGGGTGAGACCCAGTACTTC
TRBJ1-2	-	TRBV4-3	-	CASSPDEGAGWSYGYTF	TGCGCCAGCAGCCCGGACGAAGGGGCTGGGTGGTCCTATGGCTACACCTTC
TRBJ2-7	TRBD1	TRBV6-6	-	CASSFTPGTGVYEQYF	TGTGCCAGCAGTTTTACCCCCGGGACAGGGGTTTACGAGCAGTACTTC
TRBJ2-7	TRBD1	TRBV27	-	CASSLSGQGVLPHYEQYF	TGTGCCAGCAGTTTATCTGGACAGGGGGTCCTACCCCACTACGAGCAGTACTTC
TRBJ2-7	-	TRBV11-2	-	CASSQTGPYEQYF	TGTGCCAGCAGCCAGACGGGGCCCTACGAGCAGTACTTC
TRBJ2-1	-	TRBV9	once	CASSLISDEQFF	TGTGCCAGCAGCCTCATAAGCGATGAGCAGTTCTTC
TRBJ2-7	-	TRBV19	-	CASSSSPDGSYEQYF	TGTGCCAGTAGTTCCTCTCCGGACGGATCCTACGAGCAGTACTTC
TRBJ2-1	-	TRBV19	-	CASSIALNEQFF	TGTGCCAGTAGTATAGCGTTGAATGAGCAGTTCTTC
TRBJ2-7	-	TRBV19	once	CASSESGTHEQYF	TGTGCCAGTAGTGAATCAGGGACCCACGAGCAGTACTTC
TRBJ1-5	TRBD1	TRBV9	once	CASSVGQENQPQHF	TGTGCCAGCAGCGTGGGACAGGAGAATCAGCCCCAGCATTTT
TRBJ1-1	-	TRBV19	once	CASNSWGGANTEAFF	TGTGCCAGCAACTCGTGGGGGGGCGCGAACACTGAAGCTTTCTTT
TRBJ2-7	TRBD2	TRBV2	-	CASSGSTGTSGRAFEQCF	TGTGCCAGCAGTGGGTCTACCGGGACTAGCGGGAGGGCCTTTGAGCAGTGCTTC
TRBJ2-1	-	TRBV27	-	CASSDIVSHEQFF	TGTGCCAGCAGTGATATAGTGAGTCATGAGCAGTTCTTC
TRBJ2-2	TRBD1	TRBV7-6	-	CASSPRDRVMGIGELFF	TGTGCCAGCAGCCCGCGGGACAGGGTTATGGGAATCGGGGAGCTGTTTTTT
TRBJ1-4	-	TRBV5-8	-	CASSWGTSPNEKLFF	TGTGCCAGCAGCTGGGGGACATCCCCTAATGAAAAACTGTTTTTT
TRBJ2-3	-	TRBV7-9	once	CASSLAWGSTDTQYF	TGTGCCAGCAGCTTAGCGTGGGGGTCCACAGATACGCAGTATTTT
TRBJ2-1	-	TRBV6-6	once	CASSLEGDEQFF	TGTGCCAGCAGTCTAGAGGGCGATGAGCAGTTCTTC
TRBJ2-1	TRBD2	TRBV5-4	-	CASSLGTSAYNEQFF	TGTGCCAGCAGCCTGGGAACTAGCGCGTACAATGAGCAGTTCTTC
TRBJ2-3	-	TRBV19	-	CASSTPESDTQYF	TGTGCCAGTAGTACCCCCGAGTCAGATACGCAGTATTTT
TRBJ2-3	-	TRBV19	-	CASWGSGSTDTQYF	TGTGCCAGCTGGGGGAGCGGGAGCACAGATACGCAGTATTTT
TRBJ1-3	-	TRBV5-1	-	CASSLEGQGAGNTIYF	TGCGCCAGCAGCTTGGAAGGCCAGGGTGCTGGAAACACCATATATTTT
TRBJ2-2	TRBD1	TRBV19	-	CASSRTGGNTGELFF	TGTGCCAGTAGTAGGACAGGGGGGAACACCGGGGAGCTGTTTTTT
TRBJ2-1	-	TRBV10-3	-	CAISEGPQANEQFF	TGTGCCATCAGTGAGGGACCGCAGGCGAATGAGCAGTTCTTC
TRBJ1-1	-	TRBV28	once	CASTKSPRGMNTEAFF	TGTGCCAGCACCAAGTCCCCACGGGGGATGAACACTGAAGCTTTCTTT
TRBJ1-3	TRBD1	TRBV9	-	CASSAEGTGGNTIYF	TGTGCCAGCAGCGCTGAAGGGACAGGGGGAAACACCATATATTTT
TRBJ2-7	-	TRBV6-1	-	CASSSGLYEQYF	TGTGCCAGCAGCTCTGGACTCTACGAGCAGTACTTC
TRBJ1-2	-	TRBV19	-	CASSGFGFGGYGYTF	TGTGCCAGTAGTGGATTTGGTTTTGGGGGCTATGGCTACACCTTC
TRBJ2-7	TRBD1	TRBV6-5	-	CASSYGQGIEQYF	TGTGCCAGCAGTTACGGACAGGGAATCGAGCAGTACTTC